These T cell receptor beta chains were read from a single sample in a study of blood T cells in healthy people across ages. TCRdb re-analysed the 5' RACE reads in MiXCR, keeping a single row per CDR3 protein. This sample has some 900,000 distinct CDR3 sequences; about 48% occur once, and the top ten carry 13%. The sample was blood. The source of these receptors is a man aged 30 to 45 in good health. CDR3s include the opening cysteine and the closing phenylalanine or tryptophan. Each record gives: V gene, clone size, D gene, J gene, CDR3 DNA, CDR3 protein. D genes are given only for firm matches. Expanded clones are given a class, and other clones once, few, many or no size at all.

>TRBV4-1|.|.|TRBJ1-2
TGCGCCAGCAGCCCGGACGGCAGTTCTATTGGCTACACCTTC
CASSPDGSSIGYTF
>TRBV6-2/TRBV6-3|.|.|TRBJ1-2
TGTGCCAGCAGTTCGGATAGGTTCTATGGCTACACCTTC
CASSSDRFYGYTF
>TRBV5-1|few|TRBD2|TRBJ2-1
TGCGCCAGCAGCATCGACCCTAGCGGGGGGAACAATGAGCAGTTCTTC
CASSIDPSGGNNEQFF
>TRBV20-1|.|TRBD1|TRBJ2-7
TGCAGTATATTACAGGGGAACGAGCAGTACTTC
CSILQGNEQYF
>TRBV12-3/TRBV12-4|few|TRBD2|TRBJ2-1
TGTGCCAGCCAAGGGCCGAGCGGGGTCTACAATGAGCAGTTCTTC
CASQGPSGVYNEQFF
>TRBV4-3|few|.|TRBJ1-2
TGCGCCAGCAGCCAAGATACAGGCGATGGCTACACCTTC
CASSQDTGDGYTF
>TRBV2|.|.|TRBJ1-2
TGTGCCAGCAGGTCCGGAACGGGATCTAACTATGGCTACACCTTC
CASRSGTGSNYGYTF
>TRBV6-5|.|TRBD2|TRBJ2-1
TGTGCCAGCAGTTACTCCAATAGCGGGCGGAATGAGCAGTTCTTC
CASSYSNSGRNEQFF
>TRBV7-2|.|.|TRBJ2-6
TGTGCCAGCAGCTTATTTCTCACGTCTGGGGCCAACGTCCTGACTTTC
CASSLFLTSGANVLTF
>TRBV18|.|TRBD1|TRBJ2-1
TGTGCCAGCTCACCAAACAGGGGATCCAGTGAGCAGTTCTTC
CASSPNRGSSEQFF
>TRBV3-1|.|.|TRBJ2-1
TGTGCCAGCAGCCGCCTCTCAGGCTCCTACAATGAGCAGTTCTTC
CASSRLSGSYNEQFF
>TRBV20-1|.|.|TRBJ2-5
TGCAGTGCTCCGCCGGCGGGGGCACCGAAGACCCAGTACTTC
CSAPPAGAPKTQYF
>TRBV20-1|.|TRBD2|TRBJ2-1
TGCAGTGCCCTCCTGCCCTCCGGGACTAGGTACAATGAGCAGTTCTTC
CSALLPSGTRYNEQFF
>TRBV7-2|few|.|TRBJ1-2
TGTGCCAGCAGCTTAGCCCCCAGGGAGGGCTATGGCTACACCTTC
CASSLAPREGYGYTF
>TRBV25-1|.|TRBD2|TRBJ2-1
TGTGCCAGCATGACTAGCGGGGGGGTATACAATGAGCAGTTCTTC
CASMTSGGVYNEQFF
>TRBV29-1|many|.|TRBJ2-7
TGCAGCGTCTCAGGGGGGCTATCCGAGCAGTACTTC
CSVSGGLSEQYF
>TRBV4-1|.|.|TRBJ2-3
TGCGCCAGCAGCCAAGGGGCAGGGTATTCAGAAGATACGCAGTATTTT
CASSQGAGYSEDTQYF
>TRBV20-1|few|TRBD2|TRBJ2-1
TGCAGTGCTCCTCTAAAGCCGGGACTAGCGGGGGTCTACAATGAGCAGTTCTTC
CSAPLKPGLAGVYNEQFF
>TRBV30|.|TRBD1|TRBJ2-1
TGTGCCTGGCAGGGGGCAGGTAATGAGCAGTTCTTC
CAWQGAGNEQFF
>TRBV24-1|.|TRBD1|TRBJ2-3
TGTGCCACCAGTGATTTGGGACAGGGCGCAGATACGCAGTATTTT
CATSDLGQGADTQYF
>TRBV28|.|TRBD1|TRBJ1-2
TGTGCCAGCATGACAGGGATCGATGGCTACACCTTC
CASMTGIDGYTF
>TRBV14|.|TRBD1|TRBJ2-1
TGTGCCAGCAGCCAAGGCCCTCAGACAGGGTGGGAGCAGTTCTTC
CASSQGPQTGWEQFF
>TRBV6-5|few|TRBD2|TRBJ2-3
TGTGCCAGCAGTTACGCGACTAGCGGGGTGCTTACTAGCACAGATACGCAGTATTTT
CASSYATSGVLTSTDTQYF
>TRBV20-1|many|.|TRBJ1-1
TGCAGTGCTAGAGATGGGGACACTGAAGCTTTCTTT
CSARDGDTEAFF
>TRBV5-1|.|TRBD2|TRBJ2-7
TGCGCCAGCAGCGCCACCGGGACTAGCTCCTACGAGCAGTACTTC
CASSATGTSSYEQYF
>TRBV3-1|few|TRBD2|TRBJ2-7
TGTGCCAGCAGCCAGGGCCGCGGGGGGAATTCCTACGAGCAGTACTTC
CASSQGRGGNSYEQYF
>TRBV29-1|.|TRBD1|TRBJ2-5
TGCAGCGTTGACGGGACAGTAGAGACCCAGTACTTC
CSVDGTVETQYF
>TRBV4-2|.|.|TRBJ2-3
TGTGCCAGCAGCCAAGACTTGGGACGGCCCACAGATACGCAGTATTTT
CASSQDLGRPTDTQYF
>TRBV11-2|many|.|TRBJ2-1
TGTGCCAGCAGCTTAGACGGAGGCCATGAGCAGTTCTTC
CASSLDGGHEQFF
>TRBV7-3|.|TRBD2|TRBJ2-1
TGTGCCAGCAGCCCGGGACTAGCGTTCTATGAGCAGTTCTTC
CASSPGLAFYEQFF
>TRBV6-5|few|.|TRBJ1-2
TGTGCCAGTAGTTACTCGGGGGGCCCCTATGGCTACACCTTC
CASSYSGGPYGYTF
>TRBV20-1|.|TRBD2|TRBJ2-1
TGCAGTGCTTGCCCGGGACTAGTGAATGAGCAGTTCTTC
CSACPGLVNEQFF
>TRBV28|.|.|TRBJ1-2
TGTGCCAGCAGTCCCGCCGGGGGGGAGGGGTATGGCTACACCTTC
CASSPAGGEGYGYTF
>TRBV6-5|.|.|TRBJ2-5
TGTGCCAGCAGTTGGTTGGCAGAGAGATGGCAAGAGACCCAGTACTTC
CASSWLAERWQETQYF
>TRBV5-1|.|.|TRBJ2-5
TGCGCCAGCAGGGAGGGAACTCAAGAGACCCAGTACTTC
CASREGTQETQYF
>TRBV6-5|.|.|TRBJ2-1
TGTGCCAGCAGTTTGTCGCCGGTATCCTACAATGAGCAGTTCTTC
CASSLSPVSYNEQFF
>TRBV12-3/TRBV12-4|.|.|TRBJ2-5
TGTGCCAGCGGCCTTAGGGAGGGACAGGTGACACAGTACTTC
CASGLREGQVTQYF
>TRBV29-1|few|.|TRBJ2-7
TGCAGCGTCACTAGACTGGGGAGCTCCTACGAGCAGTACTTC
CSVTRLGSSYEQYF
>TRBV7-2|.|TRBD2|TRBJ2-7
TGTGCCAGCAGCTTAGTTCTAGCGGGGGGCCTCTCCTACAATGAGCAGTACTTC
CASSLVLAGGLSYNEQYF
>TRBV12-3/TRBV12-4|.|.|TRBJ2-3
TGTGCCAGCAGTTTCCAGGGGATGAGCACAGATACGCAGTATTTT
CASSFQGMSTDTQYF
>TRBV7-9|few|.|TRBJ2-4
TGTGCCAGCAGCTTAATGGATGGCATTCAGTACTTC
CASSLMDGIQYF
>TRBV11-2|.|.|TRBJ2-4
TGTGCCAGCAGCATGCCAGGACAGCTAAATCTCAAAAACATTCAGTACTTC
CASSMPGQLNLKNIQYF
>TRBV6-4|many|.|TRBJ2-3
TGTGCCAGCAGTGACTCTTTAGTGGATACGCAGTATTTT
CASSDSLVDTQYF
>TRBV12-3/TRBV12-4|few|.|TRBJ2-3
TGTGCCAGCAGTTTGGGTCCCTCAATACTACGCACAGATACGCAGTATTTT
CASSLGPSILRTDTQYF
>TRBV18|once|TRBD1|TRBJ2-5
TGTGCCAGCTCTCGACCCGGGACAGGGTTGGAGACCCAGTACTTC
CASSRPGTGLETQYF
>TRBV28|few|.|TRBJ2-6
TGTGCCTTTTCGGGTGGCGCCAACGTCCTGACTTTC
CAFSGGANVLTF
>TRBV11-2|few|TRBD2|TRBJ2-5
TGTGCCAGCAGCGGAGGGACTAGCGCACGGACCCAGTACTTC
CASSGGTSARTQYF
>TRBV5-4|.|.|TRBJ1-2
TGTGCCAGCAGCTTAGAGCAGACTATGAGCGGCTACACCTTC
CASSLEQTMSGYTF
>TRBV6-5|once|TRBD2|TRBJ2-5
TGTGCCAGCTCCTCGGGGGGTATTAGCAATGAGCAGTACTTC
CASSSGGISNEQYF
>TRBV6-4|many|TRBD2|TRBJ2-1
TGTGCCAGCAGCGACTCGGGGGGGGGGTACAATGAGCAGTTCTTC
CASSDSGGGYNEQFF
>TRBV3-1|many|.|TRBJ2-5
TGTGCCAGCAGCCAAGCTAAAACAGGGGAGACCCAGTACTTC
CASSQAKTGETQYF
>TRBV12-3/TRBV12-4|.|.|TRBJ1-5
TGTGCCAGCAGGACGACCGGGAATAGCAATCAGCCCCAGCATTTT
CASRTTGNSNQPQHF
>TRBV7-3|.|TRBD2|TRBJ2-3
TGTGCCAGCAACTTGGGGCTAGCGGGGGGAAGCACAGATACGCAGTATTTT
CASNLGLAGGSTDTQYF
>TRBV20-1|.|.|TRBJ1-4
TGCAGTGCTAGGGGTTCAGTCTTTGAAAAACTGTTTTTT
CSARGSVFEKLFF
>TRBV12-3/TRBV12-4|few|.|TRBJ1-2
TGTGCCAGCAGTTTTTTGGGTCGGAACTATGGCTACACCTTC
CASSFLGRNYGYTF